The clone carrying this T cell receptor (beta chain) has ten or more counts. These data come from a study of early T cells in non-severe SARS-CoV-2 infection. The library protocol tagged individual cDNA molecules with unique molecular identifiers. A single record per CDR3 protein comes from TCRdb applying MiXCR to the 5' RACE reads. The sample contains around 77,000 distinct CDR3 sequences, about 9.5% of which appear only once. CDR3 length: 15 residues. Trimming took off 7 bases at V and 0 bases at J, with 15 bases between the two ends. CDR1 is MNHNS and CDR2 is SASEGT in the germline V gene. The specimen was whole blood, collected at baseline. The chain recombines TRBV6-1 with TRBJ1-1; D not resolved. This clonotype was obtained from an adult who was a healthcare worker with PCR-confirmed SARS-CoV-2 infection or an uninfected control (not recorded which). In DNA form, the CDR3 reads TGTGCCAGCATCCCTCCGGCCGGTTTGAACACTGAAGCTTTCTTT. It specifies CASIPPAGLNTEAFF.